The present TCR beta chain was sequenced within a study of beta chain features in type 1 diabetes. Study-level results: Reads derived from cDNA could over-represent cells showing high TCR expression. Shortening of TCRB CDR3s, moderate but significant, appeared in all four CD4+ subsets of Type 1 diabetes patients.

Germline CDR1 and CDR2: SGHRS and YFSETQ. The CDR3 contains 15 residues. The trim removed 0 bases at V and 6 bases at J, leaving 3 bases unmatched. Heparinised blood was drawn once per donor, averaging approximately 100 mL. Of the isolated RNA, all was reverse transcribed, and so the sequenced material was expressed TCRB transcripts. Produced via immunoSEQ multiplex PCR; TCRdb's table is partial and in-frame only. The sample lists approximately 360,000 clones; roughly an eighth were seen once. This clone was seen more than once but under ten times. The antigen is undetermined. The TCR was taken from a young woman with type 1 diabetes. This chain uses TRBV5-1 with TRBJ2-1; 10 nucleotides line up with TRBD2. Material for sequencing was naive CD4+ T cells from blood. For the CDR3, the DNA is TGCGCCAGCAGCTTGGTCCTAGCGGGGGCCAATGAGCAGTTCTTC. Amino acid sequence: CASSLVLAGANEQFF.